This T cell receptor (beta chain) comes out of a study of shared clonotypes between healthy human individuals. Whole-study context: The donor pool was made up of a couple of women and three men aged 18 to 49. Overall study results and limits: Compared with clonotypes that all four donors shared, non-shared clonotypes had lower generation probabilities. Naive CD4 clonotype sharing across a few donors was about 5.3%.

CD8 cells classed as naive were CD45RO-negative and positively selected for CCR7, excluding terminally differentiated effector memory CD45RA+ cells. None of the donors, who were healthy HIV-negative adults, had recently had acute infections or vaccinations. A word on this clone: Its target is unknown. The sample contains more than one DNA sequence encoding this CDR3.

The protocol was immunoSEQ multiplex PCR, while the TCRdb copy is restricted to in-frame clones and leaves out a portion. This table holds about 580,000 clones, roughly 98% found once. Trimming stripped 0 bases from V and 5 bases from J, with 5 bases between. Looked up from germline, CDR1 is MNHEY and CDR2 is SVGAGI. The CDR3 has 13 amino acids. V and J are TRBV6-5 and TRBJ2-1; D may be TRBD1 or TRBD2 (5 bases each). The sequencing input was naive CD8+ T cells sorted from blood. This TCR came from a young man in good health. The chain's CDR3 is CASSYSGDNEQFF. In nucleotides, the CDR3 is TGTGCCAGCAGTTACTCGGGGGACAATGAGCAGTTCTTC.